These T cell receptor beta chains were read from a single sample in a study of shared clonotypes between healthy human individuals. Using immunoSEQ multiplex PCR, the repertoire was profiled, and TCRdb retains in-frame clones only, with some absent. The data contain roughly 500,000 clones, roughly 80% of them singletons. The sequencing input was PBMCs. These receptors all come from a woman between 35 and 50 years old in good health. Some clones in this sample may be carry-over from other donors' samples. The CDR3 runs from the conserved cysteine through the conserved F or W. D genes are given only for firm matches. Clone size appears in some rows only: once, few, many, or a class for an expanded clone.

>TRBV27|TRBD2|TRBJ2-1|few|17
CASSLWARAGGWNEQFF
TGTGCCAGCAGTTTATGGGCGAGGGCGGGAGGGTGGAATGAGCAGTTCTTC
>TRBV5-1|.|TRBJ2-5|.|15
CASSLGGGGQETQYF
TGCGCCAGCAGCCTGGGAGGGGGAGGCCAAGAGACCCAGTACTTC
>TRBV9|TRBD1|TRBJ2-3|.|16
CASSPQGAGSLDTQYF
TGTGCCAGCAGCCCGCAGGGGGCAGGGTCCCTAGATACGCAGTATTTT
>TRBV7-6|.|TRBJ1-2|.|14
CASSLGGPAGGYTF
TGTGCCAGCAGCTTAGGCGGCCCCGCGGGGGGCTACACCTTC
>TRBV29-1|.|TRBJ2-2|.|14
CSVVAQPNAGELFF
TGCAGCGTTGTTGCGCAACCGAACGCGGGGGAGCTGTTTTTT
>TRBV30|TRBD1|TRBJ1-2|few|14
CAWTKQGVFYGYTF
TGTGCCTGGACGAAACAGGGGGTTTTCTATGGCTACACCTTC
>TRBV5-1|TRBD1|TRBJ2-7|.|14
CASSRTGFSYEQYF
TGCGCCAGCAGCCGGACAGGCTTCTCCTACGAGCAGTACTTC
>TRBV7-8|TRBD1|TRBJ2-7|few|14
CASSTYRGRYEQYF
TGTGCCAGCAGCACCTACAGGGGGCGTTACGAGCAGTACTTC
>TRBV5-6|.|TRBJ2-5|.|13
CASSFTSAETQYF
TGTGCCAGCAGCTTTACGTCCGCCGAGACCCAGTACTTC
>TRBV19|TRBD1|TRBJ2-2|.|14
CASDGTGNTGELFF
TGTGCCTCAGATGGGACAGGGAACACCGGGGAGCTGTTTTTT
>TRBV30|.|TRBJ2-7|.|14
CAWAYRPAMYEQYF
TGTGCCTGGGCCTACAGGCCGGCTATGTACGAGCAGTACTTC
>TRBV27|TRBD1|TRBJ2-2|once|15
CASSLVRGRVGELFF
TGTGCCAGCAGTTTGGTGAGGGGGCGCGTCGGGGAGCTGTTTTTT
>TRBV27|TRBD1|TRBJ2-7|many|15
CASSPRGITGYEQYF
TGTGCCAGCAGTCCCAGGGGGATCACGGGCTACGAGCAGTACTTC
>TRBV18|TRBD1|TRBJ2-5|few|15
CASSPAGQGGRTQYF
TGTGCCAGCTCCCCGGCGGGACAGGGGGGAAGGACCCAGTACTTC
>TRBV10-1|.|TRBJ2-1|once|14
CASSDRARGNEQFF
TGCGCCAGCAGTGACAGGGCTAGGGGCAATGAGCAGTTCTTC
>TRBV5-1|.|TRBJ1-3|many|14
CASSLGVSGNTIYF
TGCGCCAGCAGCTTGGGGGTCTCTGGAAACACCATATATTTT
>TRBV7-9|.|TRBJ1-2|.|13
CASRPGALEGYTF
TGTGCCAGCAGACCGGGGGCTCTGGAGGGCTACACCTTC
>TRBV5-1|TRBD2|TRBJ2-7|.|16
CASSLEGAGGRNEQYF
TGCGCCAGCAGCTTGGAAGGGGCGGGAGGGAGGAACGAGCAGTACTTC
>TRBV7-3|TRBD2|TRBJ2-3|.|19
CASSLLGPGLAGEADTQYF
TGTGCCAGCAGCCTGTTAGGGCCGGGACTAGCGGGAGAAGCAGATACGCAGTATTTT
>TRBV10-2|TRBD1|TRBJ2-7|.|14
CASSDTGGGYEQYF
TGCGCCAGCAGTGACACAGGGGGTGGGTACGAGCAGTACTTC
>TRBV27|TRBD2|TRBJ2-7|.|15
CASSPSRTSGYEQYF
TGTGCCAGCAGTCCCTCACGGACTAGCGGTTACGAGCAGTACTTC
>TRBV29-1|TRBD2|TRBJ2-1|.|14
CSGISGTSWVEQFF
TGCAGCGGAATATCCGGGACTAGCTGGGTTGAGCAGTTCTTC
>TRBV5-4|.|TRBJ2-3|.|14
CASSLAQGVDTQYF
TGTGCCAGCAGCTTGGCACAGGGTGTGGATACGCAGTATTTT
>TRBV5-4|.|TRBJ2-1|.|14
CASSFAMTYNEQFF
TGTGCCAGCAGCTTTGCTATGACTTACAATGAGCAGTTCTTC
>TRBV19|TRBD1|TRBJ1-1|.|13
CASRAGGVSEAFF
TGTGCCAGTCGGGCAGGGGGGGTCTCTGAAGCTTTCTTT
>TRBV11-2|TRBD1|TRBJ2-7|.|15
CASSARDRAPYEQYF
TGTGCCAGCAGCGCCCGGGACAGGGCTCCCTACGAGCAGTACTTC
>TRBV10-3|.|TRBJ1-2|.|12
CAISGGAEVHTF
TGTGCCATCAGTGGGGGGGCCGAGGTCCACACCTTC
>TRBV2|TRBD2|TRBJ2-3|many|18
CASYGALAGDLSTDTQYF
TGTGCCAGCTACGGCGCTTTAGCGGGAGATCTTAGCACAGATACGCAGTATTTT
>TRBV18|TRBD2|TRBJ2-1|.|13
CASSPGTIIRQFF
TGTGCCAGCTCACCCGGGACTATTATTCGGCAGTTCTTC
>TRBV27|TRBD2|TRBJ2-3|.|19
CASRSYRALAGASTDTQYF
TGTGCCAGCAGATCCTATCGGGCTCTAGCGGGAGCTAGCACAGATACGCAGTATTTT
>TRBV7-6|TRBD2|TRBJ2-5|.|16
CASSLGTSGSGETQYF
TGTGCCAGCAGCCTGGGGACTAGCGGGAGCGGAGAGACCCAGTACTTC
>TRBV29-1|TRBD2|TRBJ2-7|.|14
CSVENGVGGDEQYF
TGCAGCGTTGAAAATGGAGTGGGGGGGGACGAGCAGTACTTC
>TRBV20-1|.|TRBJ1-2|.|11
CSAGYSYGYTF
TGCAGTGCGGGGTACAGCTATGGCTACACCTTC
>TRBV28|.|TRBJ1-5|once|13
CASKGGGVQPQHF
TGTGCCAGCAAGGGGGGGGGCGTTCAGCCCCAGCATTTT
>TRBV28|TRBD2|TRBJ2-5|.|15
CASSLSAGGVGTQYF
TGTGCCAGCAGTTTATCGGCGGGAGGGGTTGGGACCCAGTACTTC
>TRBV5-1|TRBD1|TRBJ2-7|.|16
CASSSTYGQGLYEQYF
TGCGCCAGCAGCTCGACCTACGGACAGGGTCTCTACGAGCAGTACTTC
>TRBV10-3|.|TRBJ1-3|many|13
CAIKQGSGNTIYF
TGTGCCATCAAACAGGGTTCTGGAAACACCATATATTTT
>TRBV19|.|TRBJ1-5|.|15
CASSIVQSGNQPQHF
TGTGCCAGTAGTATCGTTCAGTCGGGCAATCAGCCCCAGCATTTT
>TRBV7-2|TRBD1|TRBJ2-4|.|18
CASSRDPGQPVAKNIQYF
TGTGCCAGCAGTCGCGACCCGGGACAGCCAGTAGCCAAAAACATTCAGTACTTC
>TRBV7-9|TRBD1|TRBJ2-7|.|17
CASSPRLGTGDNNEQYF
TGTGCCAGCAGCCCAAGACTCGGGACAGGTGATAACAACGAGCAGTACTTC
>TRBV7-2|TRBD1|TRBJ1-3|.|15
CASSPDRVRGNTIYF
TGTGCCAGCAGTCCCGACAGGGTCCGAGGAAACACCATATATTTT
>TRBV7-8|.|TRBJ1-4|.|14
CASSFSLPTEKLFF
TGTGCCAGCAGCTTCTCCCTTCCGACGGAGAAACTGTTTTTT
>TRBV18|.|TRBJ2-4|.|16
CASSPPGGLAKNIQYF
TGTGCCAGCTCACCACCCGGGGGATTAGCCAAAAACATTCAGTACTTC
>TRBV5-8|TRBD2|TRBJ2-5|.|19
CASSLILVWESAGGETQYF
TGTGCCAGCAGCTTGATACTGGTTTGGGAGAGCGCGGGAGGAGAGACCCAGTACTTC
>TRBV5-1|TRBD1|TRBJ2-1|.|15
CASSLEQGTGNEQFF
TGCGCCAGCAGCTTGGAACAGGGGACGGGGAATGAGCAGTTCTTC
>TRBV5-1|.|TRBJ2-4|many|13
CASSLDSNGIQYF
TGCGCCAGCAGCTTGGACAGCAATGGCATTCAGTACTTC
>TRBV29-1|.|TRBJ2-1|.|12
CSVAHAYNEQFF
TGCAGCGTAGCCCACGCCTACAATGAGCAGTTCTTC
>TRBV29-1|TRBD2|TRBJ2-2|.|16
CSAILARETNTGELFF
TGCAGCGCGATCCTAGCGCGGGAGACAAACACCGGGGAGCTGTTTTTT
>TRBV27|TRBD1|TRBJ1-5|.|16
CASRPMGQGPSRAQHF
TGTGCCAGCAGACCTATGGGACAGGGACCCTCCCGAGCCCAGCATTTT
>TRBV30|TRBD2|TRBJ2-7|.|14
CAWSVGLAGIEQYF
TGTGCCTGGAGTGTAGGACTAGCGGGTATTGAGCAGTACTTC
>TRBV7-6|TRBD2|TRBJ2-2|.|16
CASSLGLAGVSGELFF
TGTGCCAGCAGCTTAGGGCTAGCGGGAGTATCAGGGGAGCTGTTTTTT